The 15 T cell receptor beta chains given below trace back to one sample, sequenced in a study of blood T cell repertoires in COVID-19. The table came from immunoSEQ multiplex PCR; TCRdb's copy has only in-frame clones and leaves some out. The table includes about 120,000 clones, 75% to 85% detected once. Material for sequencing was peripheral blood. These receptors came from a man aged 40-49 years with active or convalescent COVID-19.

This CDR3 is CASSLDPPGTGNEQFF. The CDR3 DNA reads as TGTGCCAGCAGCTTAGATCCTCCCGGGACAGGGAATGAGCAGTTCTTC. The V call is TRBV11-3, the J call TRBJ2-1; 9 positions match TRBD1. Losses at the gene ends were 0 bases for V and 7 bases for J; bases not matched to a gene: 7. The length of the CDR3 is 16 residues. Germline CDR1 is SGHNT and CDR2 is YENEEA.

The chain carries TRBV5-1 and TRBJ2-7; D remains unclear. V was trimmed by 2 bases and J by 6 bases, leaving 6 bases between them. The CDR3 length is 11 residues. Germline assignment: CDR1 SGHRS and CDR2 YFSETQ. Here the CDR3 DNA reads TGCGCCAGCAGCTTCGACACCGAGCAGTACTTC. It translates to CASSFDTEQYF. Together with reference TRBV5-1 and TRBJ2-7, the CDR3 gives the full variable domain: KAGVTQTPRYLIKTRGQQVTLSCSPISGHRSVSWYQQTPGQGLQFLFEYFSETQRNKGNFPGRFSGRQFSNSRSEMNVSTLELGDSALYLCASSFDTEQYFGPGTRLTVT.

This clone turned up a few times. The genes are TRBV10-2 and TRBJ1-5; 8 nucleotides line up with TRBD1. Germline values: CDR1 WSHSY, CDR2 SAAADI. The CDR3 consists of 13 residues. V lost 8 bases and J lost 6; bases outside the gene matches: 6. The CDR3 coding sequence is TGCGCCAGCGGAACAGGGGGAGGTCAGCCCCAGCATTTT. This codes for CASGTGGGQPQHF.

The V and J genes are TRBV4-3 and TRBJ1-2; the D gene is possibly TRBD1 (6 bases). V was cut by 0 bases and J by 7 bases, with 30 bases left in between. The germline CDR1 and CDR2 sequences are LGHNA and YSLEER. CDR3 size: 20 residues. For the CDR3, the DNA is TGCGCCAGCAGCCAAGATCTGGGGGGGTGGACAGAACGGGCATCCGCTGGCTACACCTTC. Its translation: CASSQDLGGWTERASAGYTF.

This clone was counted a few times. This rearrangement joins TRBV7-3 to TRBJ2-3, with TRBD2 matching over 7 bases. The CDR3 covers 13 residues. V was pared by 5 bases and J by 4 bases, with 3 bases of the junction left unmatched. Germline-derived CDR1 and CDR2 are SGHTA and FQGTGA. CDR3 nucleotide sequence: TGTGCCAGCAGCCTCGGACTAGCAGATACGCAGTATTTT. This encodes CASSLGLADTQYF.

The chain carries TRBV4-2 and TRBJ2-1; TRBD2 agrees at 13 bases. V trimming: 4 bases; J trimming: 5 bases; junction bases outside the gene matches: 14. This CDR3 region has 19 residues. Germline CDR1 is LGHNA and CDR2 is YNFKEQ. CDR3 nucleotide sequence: TGTGCCAGCAGCCCCCGACTAGCGGGGGGCCTCACGACCCACAATGAGCAGTTCTTC. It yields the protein CASSPRLAGGLTTHNEQFF.

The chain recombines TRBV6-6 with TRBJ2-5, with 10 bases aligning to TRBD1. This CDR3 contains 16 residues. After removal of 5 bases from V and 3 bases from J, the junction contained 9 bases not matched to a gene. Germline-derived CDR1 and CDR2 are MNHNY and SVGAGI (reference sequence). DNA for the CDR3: TGTGCCAGCAGTCGGGGACAGGGGATGGGGAAAGAGACCCAGTACTTC. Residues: CASSRGQGMGKETQYF.

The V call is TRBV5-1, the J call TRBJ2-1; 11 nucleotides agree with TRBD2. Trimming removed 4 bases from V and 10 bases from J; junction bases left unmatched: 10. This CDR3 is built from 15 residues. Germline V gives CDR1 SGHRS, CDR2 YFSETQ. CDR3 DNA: TGCGCCAGCAGCCCTGGACTAGCGGGCACCGACGAGCAGTTCTTC. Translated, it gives CASSPGLAGTDEQFF. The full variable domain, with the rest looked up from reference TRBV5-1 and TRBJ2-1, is KAGVTQTPRYLIKTRGQQVTLSCSPISGHRSVSWYQQTPGQGLQFLFEYFSETQRNKGNFPGRFSGRQFSNSRSEMNVSTLELGDSALYLCASSPGLAGTDEQFFGPGTRLTVL.

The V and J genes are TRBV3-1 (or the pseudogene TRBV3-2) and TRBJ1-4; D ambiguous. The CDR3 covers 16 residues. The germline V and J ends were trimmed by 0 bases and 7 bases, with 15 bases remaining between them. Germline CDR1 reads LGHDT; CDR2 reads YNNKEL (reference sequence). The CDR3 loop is CASSQDRTFGGEKLFF. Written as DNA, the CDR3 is TGTGCCAGCAGCCAAGATAGGACCTTCGGAGGTGAAAAACTGTTTTTT.

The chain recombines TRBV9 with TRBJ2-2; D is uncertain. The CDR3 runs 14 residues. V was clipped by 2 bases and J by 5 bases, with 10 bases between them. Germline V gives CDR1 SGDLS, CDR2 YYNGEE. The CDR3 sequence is CASSVESRTGELFF. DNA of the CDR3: TGTGCCAGCAGCGTCGAGAGCCGGACCGGGGAGCTGTTTTTT. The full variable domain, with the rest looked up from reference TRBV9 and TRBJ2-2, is DSGVTQTPKHLITATGQRVTLRCSPRSGDLSVYWYQQSLDQGLQFLIQYYNGEERAKGNILERFSAQQFPDLHSELNLSSLELGDSALYFCASSVESRTGELFFGEGSRLTVL.

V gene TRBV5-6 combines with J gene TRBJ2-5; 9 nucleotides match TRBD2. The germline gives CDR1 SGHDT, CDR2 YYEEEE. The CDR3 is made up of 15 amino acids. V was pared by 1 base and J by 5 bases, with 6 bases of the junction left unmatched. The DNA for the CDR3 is TGTGCCAGCAGCTTGTTAGCGGGGGAGTGGGAGACCCAGTACTTC. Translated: CASSLLAGEWETQYF.

In DNA form, the CDR3 reads TGTGCCAGCAGTAACGCGCGACTAAGTAACTATGGCTACACCTTC. Translated: CASSNARLSNYGYTF. The chain combines TRBV28 with TRBJ1-2; D is unresolved. Germline V gene sequence: CDR1 MDHEN, CDR2 SYDVKM. Between the trimmed V and J ends, which lost 5 bases and 1 base, there was a span of 14 bases. CDR3 size: 15 residues.

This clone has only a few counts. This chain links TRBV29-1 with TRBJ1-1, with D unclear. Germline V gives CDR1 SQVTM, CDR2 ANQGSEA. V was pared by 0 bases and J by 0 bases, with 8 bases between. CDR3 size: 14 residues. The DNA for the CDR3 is TGCAGCGTTGAAGATGGGCGAGTGAACACTGAAGCTTTCTTT. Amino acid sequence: CSVEDGRVNTEAFF. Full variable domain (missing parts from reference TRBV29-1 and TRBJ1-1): SAVISQKPSRDICQRGTSLTIQCQVDSQVTMMFWYRQQPGQSLTLIATANQGSEATYESGFVIDKFPISRPNLTFSTLTVSNMSPEDSSIYLCSVEDGRVNTEAFFGQGTRLTVV.

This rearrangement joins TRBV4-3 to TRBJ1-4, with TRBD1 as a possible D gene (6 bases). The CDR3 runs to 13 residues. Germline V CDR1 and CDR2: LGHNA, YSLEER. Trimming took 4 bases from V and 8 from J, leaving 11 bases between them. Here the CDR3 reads CASSPTGWEKLFF. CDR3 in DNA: TGCGCCAGCAGCCCCACAGGGTGGGAAAAACTGTTTTTT.

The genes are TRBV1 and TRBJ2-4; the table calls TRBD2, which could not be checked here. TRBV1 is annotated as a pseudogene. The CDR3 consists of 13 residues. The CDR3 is CTSSQGGENIQYF. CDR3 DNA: TGCACCAGCAGCCAAGGGGGAGAAAACATTCAGTACTTC.